These 16 T cell receptor beta chains share one sample of origin, sequenced in a study. TCRdb re-analysed the RT-PCR reads in MiXCR, keeping a single row per CDR3 protein. The table has about 700,000 distinct CDR3 sequences, around 14% seen once. Sequenced input: memory CD4+ T cells from blood. The receptors originated from a female donor in good health, serving as a healthy control.

The chain employs TRBV3-1 and TRBJ2-2; maybe TRBD1 (6 bases). Trimming shortened V by 3 bases and J by 6 bases, and 14 bases separated the two germline ends. The CDR3 sequence is 15 residues long. Per the germline V gene, CDR1 is LGHDT and CDR2 is YNNKEL (reference sequence). In DNA form, the CDR3 reads TGTGCCAGCAGCCATACAGGGAATGGCGCCGGGGAGCTGTTTTTT. Protein sequence: CASSHTGNGAGELFF.

This clonotype was seen at least ten times. V gene TRBV7-3 combines with J gene TRBJ2-1; 14 nucleotides agree with TRBD2. CDR1 and CDR2 from the germline V gene are SGHTA and FQGTGA. The CDR3 sequence is 16 residues long. Trimming took 5 bases from V and 7 from J; bases not matched to a gene: 7. This CDR3 reads CASSQGGLAGVNEQFF. For the CDR3, the DNA is TGTGCCAGCAGCCAAGGGGGACTAGCGGGAGTAAATGAGCAGTTCTTC.

This clonotype showed up many times. This chain joins TRBV20-1 and TRBJ1-6; possibly TRBD1 for D (6 bases). Germline V CDR1 and CDR2: DFQATT, SNEGSKA (reference sequence). V lost 6 bases, J lost 5 bases, and 17 bases lay in between. The CDR3 is 15 amino acids. The DNA for the CDR3 is TGCAGTGCCCAACCCCAGGGGACGAATAATTCACCCCTCCACTTT. Translation: CSAQPQGTNNSPLHF.

The chain employs TRBV5-6 and TRBJ1-4; 10 positions agree with TRBD1. The CDR3 spans 15 residues. Germline V gene lookup returns CDR1 SGHDT and CDR2 YYEEEE. J gave up 7 bases and V 0 bases, and 3 bases lay outside the gene matches. CDR3 in DNA: TGTGCCAGCAGCTTGGTCGGGACAGGGGTTGAAAAACTGTTTTTT. Amino acids: CASSLVGTGVEKLFF.

This clonotype came up a few times. This sequence joins TRBV20-1 and TRBJ2-7; TRBD1 aligns across 8 bases. Per germline, CDR1 DFQATT and CDR2 SNEGSKA (reference sequence). V was clipped by 4 bases and J by 6 bases; unmatched bases: 14. CDR3 length: 15 amino acids. The CDR3 region has the DNA TGCAGTGCTATCCGACCCGGACAGGGTTGGAGCGAGCAGTACTTC. Protein sequence: CSAIRPGQGWSEQYF.

This clonotype appeared a few times. V is TRBV7-9 and J is TRBJ1-2; possibly TRBD1 for D (6 bases). This CDR3 has 13 amino acids. The ends were cut back, 7 bases at V and 0 bases at J, with 9 bases in the middle. Germline loops: CDR1 SEHNR, CDR2 FQNEAQ (reference sequence). The chain's CDR3 is CASTQGTNYGYTF. DNA for the CDR3: TGTGCCAGCACCCAGGGGACTAACTATGGCTACACCTTC.

The chain carries TRBV20-1 and TRBJ1-1; tentative D call: TRBD1 (5 bases). Trimming shortened V by 3 bases and J by 8 bases, and 13 bases separated the two germline ends. The CDR3 extends over 12 amino acids. Germline V gives CDR1 DFQATT, CDR2 SNEGSKA (reference sequence). The CDR3 DNA reads TGCAGTGCTAGTGGACACGGTGAAGAAGCTTTCTTT. This translates into CSASGHGEEAFF.

This clonotype was observed a few times. The chain has TRBV6-1 and TRBJ2-3; D is possibly TRBD1 or TRBD2 (5 bases each). The CDR3 loop spans 14 amino acids. The germline CDR1 and CDR2 sequences are MNHNS and SASEGT. Trimming pared 4 bases from V and 4 bases from J, leaving 12 bases between. The CDR3 is CASSALRGPDTQYF. DNA for the CDR3: TGTGCCAGCAGTGCCCTCCGGGGACCAGATACGCAGTATTTT.

This clonotype was recorded many times. This chain connects TRBV7-2 to TRBJ1-2; weak D call: TRBD1 (5 bases). CDR1 is SGHTA and CDR2 is FQGNSA in the germline V gene. The CDR3 sequence is 16 residues long. The ends were cut back, 5 bases at V and 4 bases at J, with 20 bases in the middle. CDR3: CASSPHAGGTGYGYTF. In nucleotides, the CDR3 is TGTGCCAGCAGCCCACATGCGGGGGGGACGGGCTATGGCTACACCTTC.

On this clonotype: A much more abundant neighbour one base away suggests this may be a read error. The rearrangement links TRBV5-1 to TRBJ2-7; TRBD2 might be the D (6 bases). Trimming pared 4 bases from V and 2 bases from J, leaving 13 bases between. The CDR3 totals 14 residues. CDR1 and CDR2 (germline): SGHRS, YFSETQ. CDR3 bases: TGCGCCAGCAGCCCCGGAGGGTATACCTACGAGCAGTACTTC. It yields the protein CASSPGGYTYEQYF.

This clonotype was counted many times. The genes are TRBV27 and TRBJ2-7, with TRBD2 identical over 12 bases. The trim removed 6 bases at V and 4 bases at J, leaving 7 bases unmatched. The CDR3 is 15 residues long. From germline, CDR1 is MNHEY and CDR2 SMNVEV (reference sequence). In DNA, the CDR3 is TGTGCCAGCAGCCTCACTAGCGGGAGGCTATACGAGCAGTACTTC. It specifies CASSLTSGRLYEQYF.

The chain employs TRBV11-2 and TRBJ1-2; D is perhaps TRBD1 (6 bases). The germline V and J ends were trimmed by 3 bases and 6 bases, with 11 bases remaining between them. The CDR3 consists of 13 residues. Germline CDR1 and CDR2: SGHAT and FQNNGV. The CDR3 DNA is TGTGCCAGCAGCTTGAGCGGGGGCCATGGCTACACCTTC. Translating it yields CASSLSGGHGYTF.

This clonotype showed up many times. The genes are TRBV6-5 and TRBJ1-6; D unclear. This CDR3 region has 14 residues. Deletions cut 8 bases from V and 6 bases from J, with 14 bases between. CDR1 and CDR2 (germline): MNHEY, SVGAGI. The DNA of the CDR3 is TGTGCCAGCGCCCGATCGGTACTTAATTCACCCCTCCACTTT. It specifies CASARSVLNSPLHF.

The chain combines TRBV28 with TRBJ1-3; D not resolved. V lost 3 bases, J lost 0 bases, and 12 bases lay in between. CDR3 size: 16 residues. Germline values: CDR1 MDHEN, CDR2 SYDVKM. The CDR3 reads CASSFVASSSGNTIYF. In nucleotides, the CDR3 is TGTGCCAGCAGTTTCGTAGCCAGCAGCTCTGGAAACACCATATATTTT. Full variable domain (rest looked up from reference TRBV28 and TRBJ1-3): DVKVTQSSRYLVKRTGEKVFLECVQDMDHENMFWYRQDPGLGLRLIYFSYDVKMKEKGDIPEGYSVSREKKERFSLILESASTNQTSMYLCASSFVASSSGNTIYFGEGSWLTVV.

CDR3 nucleotide sequence: TGTGCCACCAGTGACCGCCGCCGATCACAGGGGGCGGGCTATGGCTACACCTTC. Amino acid sequence: CATSDRRRSQGAGYGYTF. The V and J genes are TRBV24-1 and TRBJ1-2; TRBD1 agrees at 9 bases. Germline loops: CDR1 KGHDR, CDR2 SFDVKD. This CDR3 is 18 amino acids long. V shed 4 bases and J 4 bases; nucleotides not matched to a gene: 15.

This clonotype was found many times. The chain recombines TRBV24-1 with TRBJ2-7, with 9 bases matching TRBD1. V shed 4 bases, J shed 3 bases, and the junction held 3 bases outside the gene matches. Looked up from germline, CDR1 is KGHDR and CDR2 is SFDVKD. This CDR3 region has 14 residues. CDR3 coding DNA: TGTGCCACCAGTGACCCGGGACAGGGCTACGAGCAGTACTTC. This encodes CATSDPGQGYEQYF.